This T cell receptor beta chain was obtained from a study of CD8 T cells in Susac syndrome. Roughly 0.45 to 1 ug RNA was reverse transcribed with random hexamers. Amplification of TCR beta CDR3 used immunoSEQ multiplex PCR across 54 Vbeta and 13 Jbeta. One entry per CDR3 protein, called by TCRdb with MiXCR from the immunoSEQ multiplex PCR reads. Of approximately 200,000 distinct CDR3 sequences in the sample, about 94% are singletons; the top ten hold roughly 0.13%. Germline V lookup: CDR1 DFQATT, CDR2 SNEGSKA (reference sequence). This CDR3 has 13 amino acids. The V call is TRBV20-1, the J call TRBJ2-3, with 8 bases fitting TRBD2. The sample was CD8+ T cells from PBMCs. This sequence was found in a human donor with multiple sclerosis. The CDR3 is CTLSGSNADTQYF. CDR3 DNA sequence: TGCACCTTGAGCGGGAGTAACGCAGATACGCAGTATTTT.